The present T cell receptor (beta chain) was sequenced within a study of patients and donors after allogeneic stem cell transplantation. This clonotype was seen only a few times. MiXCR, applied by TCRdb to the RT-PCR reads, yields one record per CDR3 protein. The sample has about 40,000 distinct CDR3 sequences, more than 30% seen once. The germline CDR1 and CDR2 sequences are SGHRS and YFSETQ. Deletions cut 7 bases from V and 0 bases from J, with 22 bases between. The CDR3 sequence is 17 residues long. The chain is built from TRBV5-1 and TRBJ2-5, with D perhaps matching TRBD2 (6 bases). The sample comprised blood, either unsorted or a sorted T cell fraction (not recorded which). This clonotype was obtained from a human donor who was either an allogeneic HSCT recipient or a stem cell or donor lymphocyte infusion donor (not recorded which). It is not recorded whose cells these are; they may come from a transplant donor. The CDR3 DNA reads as TGCGCCAGCGGATCCGGCCCTACTAGCCTATACCAAGAGACCCAGTACTTC. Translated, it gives CASGSGPTSLYQETQYF. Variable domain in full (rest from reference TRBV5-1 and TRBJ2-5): KAGVTQTPRYLIKTRGQQVTLSCSPISGHRSVSWYQQTPGQGLQFLFEYFSETQRNKGNFPGRFSGRQFSNSRSEMNVSTLELGDSALYLCASGSGPTSLYQETQYFGPGTRLLVL.